A selection of T cell receptor beta chains follows, all from one sample in a study of T cells in Graves' hyperthyroidism and ophthalmopathy. TCRdb ran MiXCR on the multiplex PCR reads and lists one entry per CDR3 protein. This sample yields hundreds of thousands of distinct CDR3 sequences, of which about 14% are seen a single time; approximately 5.7% belongs to the top ten. Specimen: blood. The receptors come from a woman aged 30 to 39 with Graves' hyperthyroidism that later progressed to Graves' ophthalmopathy. The CDR3 runs from the conserved cysteine through the conserved F or W. Fields, in order: V gene, D gene, clone size, J gene, CDR3 protein, CDR3 DNA. A D gene is named only where the DNA matches it firmly. Only part of the rows carry a size: once, few, many, or a class if the clone is expanded.

V: TRBV11-2
D: -
size: many
J: TRBJ1-1
CDR3: CASSVGRNTEAFF
DNA: TGTGCCAGCAGCGTAGGACGGAACACTGAAGCTTTCTTT

V: TRBV27
D: -
size: -
J: TRBJ1-4
CDR3: CASSYANAFVLFF
DNA: TGTGCCAGCAGCTATGCCAACGCCTTTGTACTGTTTTTT

V: TRBV28
D: -
size: many
J: TRBJ2-3
CDR3: CASTFLTSLGDTQYF
DNA: TGTGCCAGCACCTTCTTAACTAGCTTGGGAGATACGCAGTATTTT

V: TRBV20-1
D: TRBD1
size: few
J: TRBJ2-1
CDR3: CSARYKEDRGLYNEQFF
DNA: TGCAGTGCTAGGTACAAAGAGGACAGGGGTCTTTACAATGAGCAGTTCTTC

V: TRBV9
D: -
size: many
J: TRBJ2-3
CDR3: CASSLRQGGDLDTQYF
DNA: TGTGCCAGCAGCCTCAGACAGGGAGGGGACCTAGATACGCAGTATTTT

V: TRBV5-4
D: -
size: -
J: TRBJ1-3
CDR3: CASSLAIRGRATPSGNTIYF
DNA: TGTGCCAGCAGCTTGGCAATACGGGGTCGGGCTACCCCTTCTGGAAACACCATATATTTT

V: TRBV10-3
D: -
size: -
J: TRBJ2-7
CDR3: CAITTQGYEQYF
DNA: TGTGCCATCACCACTCAGGGCTACGAGCAGTACTTC

V: TRBV30
D: TRBD1
size: many
J: TRBJ1-5
CDR3: CAWRPPGQGGKPQHF
DNA: TGTGCCTGGAGGCCACCGGGACAGGGAGGCAAGCCCCAGCATTTT

V: TRBV12-3/TRBV12-4
D: TRBD2
size: many
J: TRBJ2-1
CDR3: CASSLRTSGSASYNEQFF
DNA: TGTGCCAGCAGTTTAAGGACTAGCGGGAGCGCGAGCTACAATGAGCAGTTCTTC

V: TRBV10-3
D: TRBD1
size: many
J: TRBJ1-5
CDR3: CAISRDRGNQPQHF
DNA: TGTGCCATCAGCCGAGACAGGGGGAATCAGCCCCAGCATTTT

V: TRBV11-3
D: -
size: many
J: TRBJ2-3
CDR3: CASSFFSDTQYF
DNA: TGTGCCAGCAGCTTCTTCTCAGATACGCAGTATTTT

V: TRBV20-1
D: -
size: many
J: TRBJ1-5
CDR3: CSARADSNQPQHF
DNA: TGCAGTGCTAGAGCCGATAGCAATCAGCCCCAGCATTTT

V: TRBV3-1
D: -
size: many
J: TRBJ1-1
CDR3: CASSPDGDREAFF
DNA: TGTGCCAGCAGCCCTGATGGAGATAGGGAAGCTTTCTTT

V: TRBV7-9
D: TRBD1
size: many
J: TRBJ1-5
CDR3: CASSATGEDQPQHF
DNA: TGTGCCAGCAGCGCTACAGGGGAGGATCAGCCCCAGCATTTT

V: TRBV2
D: TRBD2
size: -
J: TRBJ2-5
CDR3: CASRNKAGGRETQYF
DNA: TGTGCCAGCAGGAATAAAGCGGGAGGTAGAGAGACCCAGTACTTC

V: TRBV27
D: TRBD1
size: many
J: TRBJ1-2
CDR3: CASSSTGGVYGYTF
DNA: TGTGCCAGCAGTTCGACAGGGGGCGTCTATGGCTACACCTTC

V: TRBV28
D: TRBD1
size: -
J: TRBJ2-2
CDR3: CASSPSPGTGAAAGELFF
DNA: TGTGCCAGCAGCCCTAGTCCCGGGACAGGAGCAGCCGCCGGGGAGCTGTTTTTT

V: TRBV11-3
D: -
size: many
J: TRBJ1-1
CDR3: CASSLDRAGMRTEAFF
DNA: TGTGCCAGCAGCTTAGACAGAGCTGGTATGAGGACTGAAGCTTTCTTT

V: TRBV29-1
D: TRBD2
size: many
J: TRBJ2-1
CDR3: CSVGGTSGSTEQFF
DNA: TGCAGCGTTGGCGGGACTAGCGGGAGTACTGAGCAGTTCTTC

V: TRBV7-9
D: -
size: -
J: TRBJ1-2
CDR3: CPSTRGNYGYTF
DNA: TGTCCCAGCACTAGGGGTAACTATGGCTACACCTTC

V: TRBV19
D: -
size: many
J: TRBJ2-7
CDR3: CASSIGTGNYEQYF
DNA: TGTGCCAGTAGTATAGGGACGGGAAACTACGAGCAGTACTTC